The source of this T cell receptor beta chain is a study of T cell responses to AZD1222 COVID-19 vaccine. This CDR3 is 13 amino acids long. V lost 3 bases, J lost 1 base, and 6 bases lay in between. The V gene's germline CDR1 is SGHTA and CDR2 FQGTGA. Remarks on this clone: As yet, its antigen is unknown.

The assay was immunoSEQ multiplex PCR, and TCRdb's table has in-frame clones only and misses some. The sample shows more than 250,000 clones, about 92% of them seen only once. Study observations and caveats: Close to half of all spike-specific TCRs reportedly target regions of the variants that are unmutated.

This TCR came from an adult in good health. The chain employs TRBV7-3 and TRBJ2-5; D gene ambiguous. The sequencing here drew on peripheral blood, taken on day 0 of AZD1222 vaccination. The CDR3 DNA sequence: TGTGCCAGCAGCTTCGGGTCCCAAGAGACCCAGTACTTC. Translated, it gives CASSFGSQETQYF. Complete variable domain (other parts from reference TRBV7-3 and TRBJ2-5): GAGVSQTPSNKVTEKGKYVELRCDPISGHTALYWYRQSLGQGPEFLIYFQGTGAADDSGLPNDRFFAVRPEGSVSTLKIQRTERGDSAVYLCASSFGSQETQYFGPGTRLLVL.